Sequencing of this T cell receptor (beta chain) was carried out in a study of T cells in Graves' hyperthyroidism and ophthalmopathy. Overall study results and limits: Stable hyperthyroidism was told apart from ophthalmopathy by a model built on 13 V-J features. Most clonotypes expanded in the thyroid (above 0.001) were also present in blood.

Uncontrolled infections, other autoimmune diseases, pregnancy or lactation led to exclusion of patients. Together with thyroid ultrasound, orbital computed tomography, serum thyroxine and TRAb, clinical symptoms were used for diagnoses. Researchers took RNA transcripts and amplified the TCR beta CDR3 regions from them. In the first-round RT-PCR of the TCR CDR3, the HTBI primer set was used. TCRdb recomputed calls from the multiplex PCR reads with MiXCR, one row per CDR3 protein. The table lists some 570,000 distinct CDR3 sequences, roughly a sixth of them singletons, with roughly 18% in the top ten. Concerning this clonotype: Its antigen is as yet unknown.

Germline lookup yields CDR1 SNHLY and CDR2 FYNNEI. The CDR3 has 14 residues. Trimming left V 1 base short and J 0 bases short, with 4 bases between. The specimen was blood. The V gene is TRBV2, the J gene TRBJ1-3; D unclear. The receptor's source is a woman aged 18-29 years with Graves' ophthalmopathy. The CDR3: CASSEVSSGNTIYF. CDR3 DNA: TGTGCCAGCAGTGAAGTTAGCTCTGGAAACACCATATATTTT.